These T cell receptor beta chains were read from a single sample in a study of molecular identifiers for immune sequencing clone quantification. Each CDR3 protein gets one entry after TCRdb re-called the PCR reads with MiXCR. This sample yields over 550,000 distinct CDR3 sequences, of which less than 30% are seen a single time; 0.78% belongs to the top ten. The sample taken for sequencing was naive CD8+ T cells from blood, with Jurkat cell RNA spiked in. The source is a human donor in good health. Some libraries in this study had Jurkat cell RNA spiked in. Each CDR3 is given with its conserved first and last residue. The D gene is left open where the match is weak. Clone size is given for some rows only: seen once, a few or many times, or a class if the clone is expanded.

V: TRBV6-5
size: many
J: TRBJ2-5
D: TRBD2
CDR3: CASKGGLAGALEATQYF
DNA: TGTGCCAGCAAGGGGGGGCTAGCGGGAGCTTTGGAAGCGACCCAGTACTTC

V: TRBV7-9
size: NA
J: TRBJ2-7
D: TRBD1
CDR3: CASSILQGAYEQYF
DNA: TGTGCCAGCAGCATCCTACAGGGGGCCTACGAGCAGTACTTC

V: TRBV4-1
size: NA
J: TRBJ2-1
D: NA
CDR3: CASSQDRVLGEQFF
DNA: TGCGCCAGCAGCCAAGACAGGGTTCTGGGGGAGCAGTTCTTC

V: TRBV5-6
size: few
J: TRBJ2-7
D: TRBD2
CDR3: CASSLGTSGGFYSYEQYF
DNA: TGTGCCAGCAGCTTGGGGACTAGCGGGGGGTTTTACTCCTACGAGCAGTACTTC

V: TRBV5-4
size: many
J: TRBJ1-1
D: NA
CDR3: CASIRVPDTEAFF
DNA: TGTGCCAGCATTAGGGTGCCAGACACTGAAGCTTTCTTT

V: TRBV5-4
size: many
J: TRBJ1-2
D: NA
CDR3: CATTPEWMTNYGYTF
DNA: TGTGCCACCACACCGGAGTGGATGACTAACTATGGCTACACCTTC

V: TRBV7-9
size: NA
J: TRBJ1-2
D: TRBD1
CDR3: CASSLTGTETNYGYTF
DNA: TGTGCCAGCAGCTTGACCGGGACAGAAACTAACTATGGCTACACCTTC

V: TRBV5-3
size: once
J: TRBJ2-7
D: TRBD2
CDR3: CASSLAGSGSYEQYF
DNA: TGTGCCAGCAGCTTGGCCGGTAGCGGGAGCTACGAGCAGTACTTC

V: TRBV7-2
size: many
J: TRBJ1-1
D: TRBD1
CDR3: CASSTFGTEVFMNTEAFF
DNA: TGTGCCAGCAGCACTTTCGGGACAGAAGTTTTCATGAACACTGAAGCTTTCTTT

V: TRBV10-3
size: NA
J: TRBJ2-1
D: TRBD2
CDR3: CAISESALAGEYNEQFF
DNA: TGTGCCATCAGTGAGTCGGCCTTAGCGGGGGAATACAATGAGCAGTTCTTC

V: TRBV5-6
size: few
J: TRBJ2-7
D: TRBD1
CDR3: CASSFWGQGIYEQYF
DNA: TGTGCCAGCAGCTTCTGGGGACAGGGGATTTACGAGCAGTACTTC

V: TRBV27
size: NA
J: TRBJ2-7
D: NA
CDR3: CAGSEGTNYYEQYF
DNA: TGTGCCGGCAGTGAGGGGACAAACTACTACGAGCAGTACTTC

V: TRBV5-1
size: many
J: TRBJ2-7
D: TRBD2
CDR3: CASSLVRGVKNEQYF
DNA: TGCGCCAGCAGCTTGGTACGGGGGGTAAAGAACGAGCAGTACTTC

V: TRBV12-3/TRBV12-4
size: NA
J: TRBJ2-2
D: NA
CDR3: CASRPGANTGELFF
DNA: TGTGCCAGCAGGCCGGGAGCGAACACCGGGGAGCTGTTTTTT

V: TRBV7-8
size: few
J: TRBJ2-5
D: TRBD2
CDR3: CASSLVLAGVGETQYF
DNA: TGTGCCAGCAGCTTAGTTCTAGCGGGGGTGGGGGAGACCCAGTACTTC

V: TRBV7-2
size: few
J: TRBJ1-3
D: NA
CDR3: CASSLIGALGNTIYF
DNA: TGTGCCAGCAGCTTAATCGGAGCTCTGGGAAACACCATATATTTT

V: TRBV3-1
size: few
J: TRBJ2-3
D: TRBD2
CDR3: CASSQGTSGGSYTDTQYF
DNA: TGTGCCAGCAGCCAGGGGACTAGCGGGGGATCATACACAGATACGCAGTATTTT

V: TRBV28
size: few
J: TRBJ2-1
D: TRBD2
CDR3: CASRDPSGSSYNEQFF
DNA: TGTGCCAGCAGGGACCCTAGCGGGAGCTCCTACAATGAGCAGTTCTTC

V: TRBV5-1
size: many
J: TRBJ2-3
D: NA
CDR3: CASSATEDRISTDTQYF
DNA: TGCGCCAGCAGCGCGACCGAGGACCGGATTAGCACAGATACGCAGTATTTT

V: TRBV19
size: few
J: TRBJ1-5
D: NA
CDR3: CASSHDTYSNQPQHF
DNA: TGTGCCAGTAGTCACGACACATATAGCAATCAGCCCCAGCATTTT

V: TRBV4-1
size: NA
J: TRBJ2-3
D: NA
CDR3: CASRWALVADTQYF
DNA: TGCGCCAGCAGATGGGCCCTGGTTGCAGATACGCAGTATTTT

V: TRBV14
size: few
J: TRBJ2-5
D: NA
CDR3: CASSQERGEETQYF
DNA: TGTGCCAGCAGCCAAGAGCGGGGAGAAGAGACCCAGTACTTC

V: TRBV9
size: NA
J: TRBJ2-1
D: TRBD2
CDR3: CASSVGGLDRDEQFF
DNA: TGTGCCAGCAGCGTAGGGGGACTAGATAGGGATGAGCAGTTCTTC

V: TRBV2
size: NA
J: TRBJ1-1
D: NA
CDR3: CASGLTTEAFF
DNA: TGTGCCAGCGGGTTGACCACTGAAGCTTTCTTT

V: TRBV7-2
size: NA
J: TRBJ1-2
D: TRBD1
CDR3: CASSLEQGGYTF
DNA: TGTGCCAGCAGCTTAGAACAGGGGGGCTACACCTTC

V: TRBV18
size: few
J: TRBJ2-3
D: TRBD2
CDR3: CASSPLGLVTDTQYF
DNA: TGTGCCAGCTCACCACTGGGACTAGTTACAGATACGCAGTATTTT

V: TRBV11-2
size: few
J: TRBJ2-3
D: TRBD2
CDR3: CASSPTGTSVGGVWAYDTQYF
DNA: TGTGCCAGCAGCCCTACCGGGACTAGCGTCGGGGGGGTCTGGGCATATGATACGCAGTATTTT

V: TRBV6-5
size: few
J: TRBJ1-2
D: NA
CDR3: CASTYAAGDGYTF
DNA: TGTGCCAGCACCTACGCTGCAGGGGATGGCTACACCTTC

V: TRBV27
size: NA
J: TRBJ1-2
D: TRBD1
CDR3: CASYNGRDRGGEWGGYTF
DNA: TGTGCCAGTTACAACGGCCGGGACAGGGGAGGGGAGTGGGGAGGCTACACCTTC

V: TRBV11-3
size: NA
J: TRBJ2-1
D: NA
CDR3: CASSWGSGYNEQFF
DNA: TGTGCCAGCAGCTGGGGGAGCGGCTACAATGAGCAGTTCTTC

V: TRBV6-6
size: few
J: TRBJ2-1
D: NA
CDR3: CASRSDFSRDEQFF
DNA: TGTGCCAGCAGGTCTGACTTTTCGCGCGATGAGCAGTTCTTC

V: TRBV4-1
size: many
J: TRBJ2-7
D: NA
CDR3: CASSQERGASSYEQYF
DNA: TGCGCCAGCAGCCAAGAAAGAGGGGCGAGCTCCTACGAGCAGTACTTC

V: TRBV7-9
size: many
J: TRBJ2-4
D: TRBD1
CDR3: CASSPAGPRTGPNIQYF
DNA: TGTGCCAGCAGCCCAGCCGGCCCTCGGACAGGCCCAAACATTCAGTACTTC

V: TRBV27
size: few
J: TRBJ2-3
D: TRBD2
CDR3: CASSLTSGIFSTDTQYF
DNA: TGTGCCAGCAGTCTGACTAGCGGGATTTTTAGCACAGATACGCAGTATTTT

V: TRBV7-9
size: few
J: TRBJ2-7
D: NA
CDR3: CASSLFTGGQTYEQYF
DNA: TGTGCCAGCAGCTTATTTACAGGCGGGCAAACCTACGAGCAGTACTTC

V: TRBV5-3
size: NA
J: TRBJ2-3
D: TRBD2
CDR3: CARREGGSGGPDTQYF
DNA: TGTGCCCGCCGCGAGGGGGGTTCGGGGGGGCCAGATACGCAGTATTTT

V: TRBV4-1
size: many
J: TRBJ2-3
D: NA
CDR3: CASSEGGARTDTQYF
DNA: TGCGCCAGCAGCGAGGGGGGGGCCCGCACAGATACGCAGTATTTT

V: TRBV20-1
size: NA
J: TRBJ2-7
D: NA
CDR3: CSAREVGGPGFYEQYF
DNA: TGCAGTGCTAGGGAGGTAGGGGGGCCGGGGTTCTACGAGCAGTACTTC